This TCR beta chain was recovered during a study of cytomegalovirus exposure and HLA in healthy donors. Broader study findings: The number of N-insertions in an Asian-associated ancestry cluster was reportedly below the roughly 670-donor mean in a later analysis. Earlier findings revealed that most TCR beta V segments proved productive either about 87% or about 30% of the time.

The primer mix had 60 Vbeta and 13 Jbeta primers. Study processing details: Later analysis identified approximately 88 million unique TCR beta chains, roughly 11 million shared. Sequencing was performed with immunoSEQ multiplex PCR; in TCRdb, only in-frame clones are kept and a portion is missing. V and J calls and clone size come straight from that table; D and trimming were deduced from the DNA. Found here are roughly 80,000 clones, roughly 70% of them singletons; the top ten hold approximately 4.4%. With regard to this clone: What it binds is not known.

Donors consisted of healthy bone marrow donors. The CDR3 covers 15 residues. Germline V CDR1 and CDR2: WNHNN, SYGVQD (reference sequence). The trim removed 3 bases at V and 4 bases at J, leaving 6 bases unmatched. The V and J genes are TRBV10-1 and TRBJ2-1; 7 bases are shared with TRBD1. The sequenced sample consisted of PBMCs. The TCR was taken from a man aged 55 to 69 in good health and CMV-seropositive. The CDR3 loop reads CASSDHGTEYNEQFF. The CDR3 DNA reads TGCGCCAGCAGTGACCATGGGACAGAGTACAATGAGCAGTTCTTC.